These 19 T cell receptor beta chains were sequenced from one sample in a study of CD8+CD57+ T cells in acquired aplastic anemia. CDR3 and TCR beta VDJ profiling relied on a genomic DNA template. Each CDR3 protein is one row after TCRdb ran MiXCR on the reads. The data hold about 220,000 distinct CDR3 sequences, with roughly 35% observed a single time. The sequencing sample was made of sorted CD4+, CD8+, or CD8+CD57+ T cells (not recorded which) from PBMCs. The receptors originated from a human donor in good health, serving as a control.

This chain connects TRBV11-1 to TRBJ2-2, with TRBD2 matching over 7 bases. The V segment lost 5 bases and the J segment 6 bases; nucleotides outside the gene matches: 15. Germline V gene sequence: CDR1 SGHAT, CDR2 FQDESV (reference sequence). The CDR3 runs 17 residues. The CDR3 nucleotides read TGTGCCAGCAGCAGAGAAAGGCGGGACTACGATGCCGGGGAGCTGTTTTTT. Its protein product is CASSRERRDYDAGELFF.

The sample holds many counts of this clonotype. The genes are TRBV20-1 and TRBJ1-2, with D possibly being TRBD1 (5 bases). The CDR3 is 14 amino acids. Germline V gives CDR1 DFQATT, CDR2 SNEGSKA (reference sequence). V gave up 2 bases and J gave up 1 base, with 11 bases separating them. CDR3 loop: CSARPTQGNYGYTF. CDR3 nucleotide sequence: TGCAGTGCTAGACCCACTCAGGGTAACTATGGCTACACCTTC.

In its sample, this clonotype was seen a few times. The chain couples TRBV5-1 to TRBJ2-3, with 8 bases fitting TRBD1. This CDR3 has 16 amino acids. Looked up from germline, CDR1 is SGHRS and CDR2 is YFSETQ. J gave up 1 base and V 3 bases, and 7 bases lay outside the gene matches. The CDR3 loop is CASSSNGQGGTDTQYF. The CDR3 coding sequence is TGCGCCAGCAGCTCTAATGGACAGGGAGGCACAGATACGCAGTATTTT.

The table lists this clonotype with many counts. The V and J genes are TRBV20-1 and TRBJ1-2; no reliable D call. Trimming removed 1 base at V and 5 bases at J, with 8 bases between. Germline CDR1 reads DFQATT; CDR2 reads SNEGSKA (reference sequence). The CDR3 has 12 amino acids. The CDR3 loop is CSARAGSYGYTF. The CDR3 nucleotides read TGCAGTGCTAGAGCGGGCTCTTATGGCTACACCTTC.

This clonotype was observed at least ten times. The V call is TRBV4-1, the J call TRBJ1-5; the match to TRBD1 covers 8 bases. This CDR3 comprises 16 residues. The germline V gene encodes CDR1 MGHRA and CDR2 YSYEKL. Trimming took 2 bases from V and 7 from J; bases not matched to a gene: 10. The CDR3 protein is CASSQFGQGAVQPQHF. The CDR3 DNA reads TGCGCCAGCAGCCAATTTGGGCAGGGGGCTGTGCAGCCCCAGCATTTT.

This chain connects TRBV5-6 to TRBJ2-7; no reliable D call. Germline CDR1 reads SGHDT; CDR2 reads YYEEEE. V was shortened by 7 bases and J by 0 bases, with 14 bases between the two germline ends. This CDR3 has 14 residues. The CDR3 loop is CASGKLGSSYEQYF. The DNA of the CDR3 is TGTGCCAGCGGAAAGCTAGGAAGCTCCTACGAGCAGTACTTC.

There are many counts of this clonotype. V usage is TRBV12-3 or TRBV12-4 and J usage is TRBJ2-7; 8 positions match TRBD2. V dropped 6 bases and J dropped 6; count of bases not matched to a gene: 10. The length of the CDR3 is 14 residues. The CDR3 here is CASSPSGREGEQYF. CDR3 nucleotides: TGTGCCAGCAGCCCGAGCGGGAGAGAAGGCGAGCAGTACTTC.

The chain is built from TRBV30 and TRBJ2-1; possibly TRBD2 for D (7 bases). Germline V gene sequence: CDR1 GTSNPN, CDR2 SVGIG (reference sequence). V shed 7 bases and J shed 16 bases, with 23 bases lying between them. The CDR3 sequence is 12 residues long. The CDR3 DNA reads as TGTGCCTACAGACAAGGGGCCGGGGGGCAATTCTTC. Translating it yields CAYRQGAGGQFF.

In this sample, this clonotype turned up many times. The chain links TRBV24-1 to TRBJ2-3; 7 positions agree with TRBD2. Trimming took 1 base from V and 3 from J; bases not matched to a gene: 9. The germline V gene encodes CDR1 KGHDR and CDR2 SFDVKD. The CDR3 is 17 amino acids. The CDR3 here is CATSDLGEPGGTDTQYF. CDR3 DNA sequence: TGTGCCACCAGTGATTTAGGAGAGCCGGGGGGAACAGATACGCAGTATTTT.

Ten or more counts support this clonotype. The CDR3 here is CASSLSSGGSYEQYF. The CDR3 DNA is TGCGCCAGCAGCCTATCTAGCGGGGGGTCCTACGAGCAGTACTTC. The chain employs TRBV5-1 and TRBJ2-7, with TRBD2 matching 11 bases. The ends lost 4 bases at V and 1 base at J; junction bases unmatched: 4. The germline CDR1 and CDR2 sequences are SGHRS and YFSETQ. The CDR3 spans 15 residues.

This clonotype has at least ten counts. The gene calls are TRBV20-1 and TRBJ1-2; D may be TRBD1 (5 bases). The ends were cut back, 3 bases at V and 4 bases at J, with 21 bases in the middle. The germline gives CDR1 DFQATT, CDR2 SNEGSKA (reference sequence). The CDR3 sequence is 16 residues long. The CDR3 DNA follows: TGCAGTGCTAGCATCTCGGGGCAGTCAGGGATCTATGGCTACACCTTC. Protein: CSASISGQSGIYGYTF.

The chain combines TRBV5-1 with TRBJ1-2, with D maybe TRBD1 (5 bases). V lost 0 bases to trimming and J lost 7 bases, with 13 bases between them. Germline CDR1 and CDR2: SGHRS and YFSETQ. The CDR3 runs to 14 residues. Here the CDR3 DNA reads TGCGCCAGCAGCTTGGATGGGGCTTTAGGTGGCTACACCTTC. Translating gives CASSLDGALGGYTF.

This chain's CDR3 is CATSDARTGEINQPQHF. The CDR3 DNA reads as TGTGCCACCAGTGATGCGAGGACAGGGGAGATCAATCAGCCCCAGCATTTT. The chain uses TRBV24-1 and TRBJ1-5; 9 nucleotides align to TRBD1. V lost 3 bases, J lost 3 bases, and 8 bases stayed unmatched. CDR1 KGHDR and CDR2 SFDVKD come from the germline V gene. The CDR3 has 17 amino acids.

The chain employs TRBV24-1 and TRBJ2-7, with no clear D. The CDR3 spans 10 residues. V was clipped by 7 bases and J by 2 bases, with 2 bases between them. The germline gives CDR1 KGHDR, CDR2 SFDVKD. As DNA, the CDR3 is TGTGCCACCAGGCCCTACGAGCAGTACTTC. It translates to CATRPYEQYF.

About this clonotype: One base away lies a much larger clone, so this may be a sequencing read error. This CDR3 is missing its conserved last phenylalanine or tryptophan, likely due to a read error. The genes are TRBV19 and TRBJ2-2; 8 bases are shared with TRBD1. Trimming at V came to 5 bases and at J to 4 bases, leaving 3 bases not matched to a gene. Germline V gives CDR1 LNHDA, CDR2 SQIVND (reference sequence). This CDR3 spans 14 amino acids. The CDR3 DNA reads TGTGCCAGTAGTTTGGACAGGGCCACCGGGGAGCTGTTTCTT. Translation gives CASSLDRATGELFL.

This clonotype was seen a few times. The chain links TRBV11-2 to TRBJ2-7, with D tentatively TRBD1 (5 bases). Germline CDR1 is SGHAT and CDR2 is FQNNGV. This CDR3 has 15 residues. Deletions cut 6 bases from V and 0 bases from J, with 15 bases between. The chain's CDR3 is CASRFLQGRSYEQYF. Here the CDR3 DNA reads TGTGCCAGCAGGTTCCTCCAGGGCCGCTCCTACGAGCAGTACTTC. The variable domain in full, with the rest retrieved from reference TRBV11-2 and TRBJ2-7, is EAGVAQSPRYKIIEKRQSVAFWCNPISGHATLYWYQQILGQGPKLLIQFQNNGVVDDSQLPKDRFSAERLKGVDSTLKIQPAKLEDSAVYLCASRFLQGRSYEQYFGPGTRLTVT.

This clonotype has just a few counts. The rearrangement links TRBV19 to TRBJ2-2; D unresolved. Trimming removed 8 bases from V and 6 bases from J, with 13 bases in between. This CDR3 region has 13 residues. Germline CDR1 LNHDA, CDR2 SQIVND (reference sequence). CDR3 sequence: CASAVPGPGELFF. The DNA for the CDR3 is TGTGCCAGTGCAGTCCCCGGGCCCGGGGAGCTGTTTTTT.

There are many counts of this clonotype. The rearrangement links TRBV5-1 to TRBJ2-1; D may be TRBD2 (6 bases). The CDR3 has 15 amino acids. V shed 4 bases and J shed 8 bases, with 19 bases lying between them. Germline CDR1 SGHRS, CDR2 YFSETQ. CDR3 DNA sequence: TGCGCCAGCAGCACTGGTGGGGGGAGCGGCTATGAGCAGTTCTTC. It encodes CASSTGGGSGYEQFF.

The sample holds a few counts of this clonotype. V is TRBV7-9 and J is TRBJ2-7; D might be TRBD2 (6 bases). Germline CDR1 is SEHNR and CDR2 is FQNEAQ (reference sequence). The CDR3 covers 13 residues. The V end was cut by 1 base, the J end by 4 bases, with 8 bases between. The CDR3 coding sequence is TGTGCCAGCAGCTTAGGGGACTTTTACGAGCAGTACTTC. It codes for CASSLGDFYEQYF.